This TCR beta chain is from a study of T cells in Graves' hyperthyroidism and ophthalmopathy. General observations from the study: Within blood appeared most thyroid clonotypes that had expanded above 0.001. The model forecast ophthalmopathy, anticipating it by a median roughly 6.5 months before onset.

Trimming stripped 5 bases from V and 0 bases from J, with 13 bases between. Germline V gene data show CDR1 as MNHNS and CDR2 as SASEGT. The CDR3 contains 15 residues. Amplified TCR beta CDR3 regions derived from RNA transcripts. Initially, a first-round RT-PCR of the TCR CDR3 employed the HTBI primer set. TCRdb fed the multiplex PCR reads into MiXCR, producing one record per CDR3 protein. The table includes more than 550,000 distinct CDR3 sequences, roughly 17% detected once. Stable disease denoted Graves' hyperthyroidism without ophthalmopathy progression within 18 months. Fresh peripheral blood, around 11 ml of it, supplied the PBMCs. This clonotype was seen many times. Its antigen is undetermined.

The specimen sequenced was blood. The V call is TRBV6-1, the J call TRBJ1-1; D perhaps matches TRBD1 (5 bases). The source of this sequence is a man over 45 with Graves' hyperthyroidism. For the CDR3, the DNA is TGTGCCAGCAGTTCGGGACGGCTAATGAACACTGAAGCTTTCTTT. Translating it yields CASSSGRLMNTEAFF.